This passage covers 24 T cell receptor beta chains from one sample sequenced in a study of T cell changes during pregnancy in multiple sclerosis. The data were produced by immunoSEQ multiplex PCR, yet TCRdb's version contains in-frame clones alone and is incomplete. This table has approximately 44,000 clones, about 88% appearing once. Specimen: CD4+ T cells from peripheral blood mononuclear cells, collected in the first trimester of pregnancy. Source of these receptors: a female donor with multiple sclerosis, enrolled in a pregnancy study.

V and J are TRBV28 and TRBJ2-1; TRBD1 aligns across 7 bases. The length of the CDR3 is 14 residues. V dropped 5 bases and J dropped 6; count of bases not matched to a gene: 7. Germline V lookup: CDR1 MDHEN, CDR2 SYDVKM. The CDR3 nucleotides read TGTGCCAGCAGTCCTCTACACAGGGGCAATGAGCAGTTCTTC. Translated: CASSPLHRGNEQFF.

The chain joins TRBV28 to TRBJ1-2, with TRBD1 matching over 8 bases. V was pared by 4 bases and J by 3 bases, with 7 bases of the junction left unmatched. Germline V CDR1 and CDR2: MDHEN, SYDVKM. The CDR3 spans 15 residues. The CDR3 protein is CASSSPGQADYGYTF. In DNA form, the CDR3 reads TGTGCCAGCAGTTCCCCGGGACAGGCAGACTATGGCTACACCTTC.

The CDR3 DNA reads TGTGCCAGCAGCTTAACGTCGGGAGCGGGCCACACCGGGGAGCTGTTTTTT. Translated: CASSLTSGAGHTGELFF. This chain links TRBV7-3 with TRBJ2-2, with D possibly being TRBD2 (6 bases). The length of the CDR3 is 17 residues. Germline V CDR1 and CDR2: SGHTA, FQGTGA. Trimming stripped 0 bases from V and 3 bases from J, with 14 bases between.

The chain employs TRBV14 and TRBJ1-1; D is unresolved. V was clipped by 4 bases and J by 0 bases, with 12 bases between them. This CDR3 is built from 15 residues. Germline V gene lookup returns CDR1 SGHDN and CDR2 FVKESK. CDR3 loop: CASSPQITLNTEAFF. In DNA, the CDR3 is TGTGCCAGCAGCCCTCAGATAACCTTGAACACTGAAGCTTTCTTT.

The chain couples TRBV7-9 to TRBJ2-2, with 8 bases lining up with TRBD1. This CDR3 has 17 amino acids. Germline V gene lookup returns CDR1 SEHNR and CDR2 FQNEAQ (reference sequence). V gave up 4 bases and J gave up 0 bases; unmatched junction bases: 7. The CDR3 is CASSSYPQGANTGELFF. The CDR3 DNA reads TGTGCCAGCAGCTCGTACCCACAGGGGGCGAACACCGGGGAGCTGTTTTTT.

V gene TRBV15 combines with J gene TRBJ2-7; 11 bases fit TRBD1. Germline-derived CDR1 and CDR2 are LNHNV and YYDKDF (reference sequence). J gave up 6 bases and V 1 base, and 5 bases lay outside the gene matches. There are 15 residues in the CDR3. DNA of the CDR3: TGTGCCACCAGCAGAGCTGGACAGGGGGCCATCGAGCAGTACTTC. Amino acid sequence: CATSRAGQGAIEQYF.

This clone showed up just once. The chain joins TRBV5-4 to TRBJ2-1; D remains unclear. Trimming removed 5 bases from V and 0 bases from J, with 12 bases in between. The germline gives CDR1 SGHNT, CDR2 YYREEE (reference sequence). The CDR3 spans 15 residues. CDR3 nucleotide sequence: TGTGCCAGCAGGTCAAGCCTTTACTCCTACAATGAGCAGTTCTTC. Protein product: CASRSSLYSYNEQFF.

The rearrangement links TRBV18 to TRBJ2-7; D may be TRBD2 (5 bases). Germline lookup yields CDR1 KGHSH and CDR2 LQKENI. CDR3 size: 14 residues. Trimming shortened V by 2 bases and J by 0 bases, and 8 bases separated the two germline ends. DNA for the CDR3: TGTGCCAGCTCACCAACGGGGAGCTCCTACGAGCAGTACTTC. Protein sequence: CASSPTGSSYEQYF.

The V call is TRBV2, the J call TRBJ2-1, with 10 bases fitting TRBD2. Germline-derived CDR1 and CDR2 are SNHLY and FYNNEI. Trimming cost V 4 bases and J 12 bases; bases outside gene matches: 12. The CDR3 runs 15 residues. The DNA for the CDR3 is TGTGCCAGCAGTGTGACTAGCGGGTCTAACCTTGGGCAGTTCTTC. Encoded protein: CASSVTSGSNLGQFF.

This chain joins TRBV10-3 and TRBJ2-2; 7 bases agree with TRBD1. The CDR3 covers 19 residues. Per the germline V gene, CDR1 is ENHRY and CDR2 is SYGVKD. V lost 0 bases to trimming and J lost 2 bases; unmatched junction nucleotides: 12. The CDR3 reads CAISESGLSTGRNTGELFF. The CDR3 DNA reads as TGTGCCATCAGTGAGTCGGGTTTATCGACAGGGAGAAACACCGGGGAGCTGTTTTTT.

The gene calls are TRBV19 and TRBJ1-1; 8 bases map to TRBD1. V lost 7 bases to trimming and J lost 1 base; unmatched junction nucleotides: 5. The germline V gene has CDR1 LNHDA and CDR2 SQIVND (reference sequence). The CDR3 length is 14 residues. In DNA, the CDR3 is TGTGCCAGTACCGGACAGGGAGGGAACACTGAAGCTTTCTTT. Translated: CASTGQGGNTEAFF.

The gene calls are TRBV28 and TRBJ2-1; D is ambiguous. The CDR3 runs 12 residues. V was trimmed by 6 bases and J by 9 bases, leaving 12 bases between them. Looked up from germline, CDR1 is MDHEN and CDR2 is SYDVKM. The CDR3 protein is CASSLSLSEQFF. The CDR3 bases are TGTGCCAGCAGCCTATCGTTGTCTGAGCAGTTCTTC.

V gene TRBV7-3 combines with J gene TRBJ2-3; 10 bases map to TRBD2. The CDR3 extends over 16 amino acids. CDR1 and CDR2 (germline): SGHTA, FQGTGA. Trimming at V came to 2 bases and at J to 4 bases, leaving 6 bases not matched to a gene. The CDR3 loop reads CASSLSSGRFSDTQYF. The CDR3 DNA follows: TGTGCCAGCAGCTTATCTAGCGGGAGATTCTCAGATACGCAGTATTTT.

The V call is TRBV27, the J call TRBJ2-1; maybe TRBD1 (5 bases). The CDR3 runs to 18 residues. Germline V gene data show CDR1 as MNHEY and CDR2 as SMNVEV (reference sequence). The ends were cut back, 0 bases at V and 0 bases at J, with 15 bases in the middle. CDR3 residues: CASSLSNRFSSSYNEQFF. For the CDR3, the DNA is TGTGCCAGCAGTTTATCGAACAGGTTCTCGAGCTCCTACAATGAGCAGTTCTTC.

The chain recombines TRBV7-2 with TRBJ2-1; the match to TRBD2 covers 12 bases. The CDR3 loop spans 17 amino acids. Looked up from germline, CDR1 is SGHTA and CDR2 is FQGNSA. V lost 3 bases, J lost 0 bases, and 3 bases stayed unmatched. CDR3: CASSFETSGSSYNEQFF. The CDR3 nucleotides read TGTGCCAGCAGCTTTGAGACTAGCGGGAGCTCCTACAATGAGCAGTTCTTC.

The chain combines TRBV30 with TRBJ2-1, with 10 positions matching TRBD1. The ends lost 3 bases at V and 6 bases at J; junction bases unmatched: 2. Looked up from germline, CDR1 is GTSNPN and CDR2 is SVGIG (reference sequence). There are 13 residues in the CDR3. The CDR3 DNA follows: TGTGCCTGGAGCGGGACAGGGGTCAATGAGCAGTTCTTC. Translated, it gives CAWSGTGVNEQFF.

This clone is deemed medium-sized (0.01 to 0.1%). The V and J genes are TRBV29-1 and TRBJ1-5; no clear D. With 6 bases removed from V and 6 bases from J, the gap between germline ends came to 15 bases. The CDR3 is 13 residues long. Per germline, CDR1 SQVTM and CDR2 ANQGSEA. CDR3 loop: CSVATAVGQPQHF. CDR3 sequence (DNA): TGCAGCGTCGCGACGGCGGTAGGTCAGCCCCAGCATTTT.

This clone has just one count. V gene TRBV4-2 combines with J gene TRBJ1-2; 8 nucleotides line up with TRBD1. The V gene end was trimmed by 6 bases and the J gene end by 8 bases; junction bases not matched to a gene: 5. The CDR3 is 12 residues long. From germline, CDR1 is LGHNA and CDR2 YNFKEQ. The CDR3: CASRRDRGGYTF. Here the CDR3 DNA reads TGTGCCAGCAGGCGCGACAGGGGAGGCTACACCTTC.

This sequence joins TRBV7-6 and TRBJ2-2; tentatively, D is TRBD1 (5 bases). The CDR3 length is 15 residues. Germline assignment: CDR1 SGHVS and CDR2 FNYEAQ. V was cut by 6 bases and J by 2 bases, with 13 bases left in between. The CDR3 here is CASRQGTGNTGELFF. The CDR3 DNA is TGTGCCAGCAGGCAGGGAACTGGTAACACCGGGGAGCTGTTTTTT.

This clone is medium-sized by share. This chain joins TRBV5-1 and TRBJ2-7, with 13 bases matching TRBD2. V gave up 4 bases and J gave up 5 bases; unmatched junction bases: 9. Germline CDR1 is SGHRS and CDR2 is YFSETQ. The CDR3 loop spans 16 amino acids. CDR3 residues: CASSPTGLAGFNEQYF. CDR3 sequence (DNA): TGCGCCAGCAGCCCTACGGGACTAGCGGGATTCAACGAGCAGTACTTC.

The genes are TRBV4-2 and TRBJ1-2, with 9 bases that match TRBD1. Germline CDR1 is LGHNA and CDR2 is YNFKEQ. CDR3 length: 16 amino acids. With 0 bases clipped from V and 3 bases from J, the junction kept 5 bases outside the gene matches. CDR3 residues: CASSQEIQGAYYGYTF. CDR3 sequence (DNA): TGTGCCAGCAGCCAAGAGATACAGGGGGCCTACTATGGCTACACCTTC.

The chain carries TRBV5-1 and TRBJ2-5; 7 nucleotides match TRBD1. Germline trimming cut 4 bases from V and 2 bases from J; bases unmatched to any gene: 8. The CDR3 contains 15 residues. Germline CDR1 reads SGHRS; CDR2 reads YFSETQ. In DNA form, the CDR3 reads TGCGCCAGCAGCCTCACGGGACAGATTCAAGAGACCCAGTACTTC. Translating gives CASSLTGQIQETQYF.

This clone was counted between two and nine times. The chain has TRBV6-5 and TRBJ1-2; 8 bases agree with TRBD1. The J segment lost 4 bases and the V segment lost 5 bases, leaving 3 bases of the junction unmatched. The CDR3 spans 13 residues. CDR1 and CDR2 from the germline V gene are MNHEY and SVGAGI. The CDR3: CASSETGAYGYTF. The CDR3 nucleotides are TGTGCCAGCAGTGAGACAGGGGCCTATGGCTACACCTTC.

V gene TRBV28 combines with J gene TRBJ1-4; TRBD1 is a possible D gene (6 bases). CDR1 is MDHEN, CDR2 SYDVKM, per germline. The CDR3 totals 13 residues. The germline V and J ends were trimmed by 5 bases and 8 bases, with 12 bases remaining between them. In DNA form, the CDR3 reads TGTGCCAGCAGTGCAGGGGAGAAGGAAAAACTGTTTTTT. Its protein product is CASSAGEKEKLFF.